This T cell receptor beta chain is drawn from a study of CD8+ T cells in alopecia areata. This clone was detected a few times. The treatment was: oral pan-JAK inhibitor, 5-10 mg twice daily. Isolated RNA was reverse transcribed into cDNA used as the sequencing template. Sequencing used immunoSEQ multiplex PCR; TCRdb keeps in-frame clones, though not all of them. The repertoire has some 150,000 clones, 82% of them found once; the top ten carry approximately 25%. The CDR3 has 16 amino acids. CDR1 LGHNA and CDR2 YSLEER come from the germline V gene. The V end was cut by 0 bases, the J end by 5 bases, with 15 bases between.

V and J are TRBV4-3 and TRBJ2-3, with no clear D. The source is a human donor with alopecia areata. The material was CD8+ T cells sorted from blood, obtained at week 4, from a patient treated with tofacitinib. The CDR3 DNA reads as TGCGCCAGCAGCCAAGATCGCGGTTCAGGCCTAGATACGCAGTATTTT. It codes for CASSQDRGSGLDTQYF.